The 3 T cell receptor beta chains reported below all come from one sample, sequenced in a study of T cell responses to AZD1222 COVID-19 vaccine. Sequenced by immunoSEQ multiplex PCR; TCRdb stores in-frame clones only, minus some. The sample has some 120,000 clones, 80% to 90% seen once; the top ten hold 10%. The sample was peripheral blood, taken on day 0 of AZD1222 vaccination. These receptors were taken from an adult in good health.

The chain joins TRBV2 to TRBJ1-4, with unresolved D. V lost 4 bases, J lost 4 bases, and 10 bases lay in between. CDR3 length: 14 residues. CDR1 SNHLY and CDR2 FYNNEI come from the germline V gene. The CDR3 nucleotides are TGTGCCAGCAGTGTAAATGGCGGTAATGAAAAACTGTTTTTT. The encoded protein is CASSVNGGNEKLFF.

The CDR3 region is CASPLRTGGFNNEQFF. CDR3 DNA sequence: TGTGCCAGTCCCTTGCGCACAGGGGGGTTCAACAATGAGCAGTTCTTC. The gene calls are TRBV19 and TRBJ2-1; 8 bases are shared with TRBD1. Germline V gene lookup returns CDR1 LNHDA and CDR2 SQIVND (reference sequence). The junction had 14 bases not matched to a gene; V was cut back by 8 bases and J by 5 bases. The CDR3 covers 16 residues.

The rearrangement joins TRBV11-2 to TRBJ2-3, with 11 bases identical to TRBD1. From germline, CDR1 is SGHAT and CDR2 FQNNGV. This CDR3 spans 16 amino acids. The J segment lost 5 bases and the V segment lost 5 bases, leaving 9 bases of the junction unmatched. CDR3 nucleotide sequence: TGTGCCAGCAGCCGGAGATTGGGACAGGGGGGAGATACGCAGTATTTT. Translated, it gives CASSRRLGQGGDTQYF.